This entry is about one T cell receptor (beta chain). This clone was seen more than once but under ten times. What antigen it recognizes has not been identified. Per-nucleotide qualities are absent, and no much larger clonotype sits a single base away. Taken from cysteine to phenylalanine, the CDR3 has 11 residues. The CDR3 DNA has 33 bases and is translated from base 1. Trimming costs V 3 bases and J 5 bases, and their ends lie 7 bases apart. The germline V gene encodes CDR1 DFQATT and CDR2 SNEGSKA (reference sequence). The sample belongs to a study of OX40 agonist ivuxolimab in advanced cancers. The study in broad terms: Ivuxolimab, which targeted the costimulatory receptor OX40 (CD134), was an agonistic, fully human IgG2 monoclonal antibody. The paper describes the monotherapy dose-escalation part (N = 52 patients) of the phase I trial of ivuxolimab. Of the roughly 53 patients in dose escalation, about 20 had hepatocellular carcinoma, some 15 had melanoma, 9 had renal cell carcinoma and 9 had head and neck cancer. Patients were allowed to have had prior anti-PD-1, anti-PD-L1 or anti-CTLA-4 therapy, and 40% to 45% of the dose-escalation patients had been treated with checkpoint inhibitors. Peripheral TCRbeta sequencing was intended to test whether TCR sequence diversity was altered and clonal T-cell expansion was caused by ivuxolimab. Intravenous ivuxolimab was administered to patients every 2 weeks at six dose levels: 0.01, 0.1, 0.3, 1.5, 3 and 10 mg/kg. Partial responses occurred in three dose-escalation patients, of whom one had hepatocellular carcinoma and two had cutaneous melanoma. In the dose-escalation cohort, around four fifths of patients were male, and the mean age was approximately 64 years, with a range of roughly 23 to 85. What the study reported, not specific to this receptor: After ivuxolimab, expanded clones were on average more numerous among CD8+ T cells than among CD4+ T cells. The antigen specificity of the clonally expanded peripheral T cells was not determined. At doses of 0.1 to 3.0 mg/kg, clonal expansion of both CD4+ and CD8+ blood T cells was observed from baseline to week 6. Low levels of normalized T-cell clonal expansion were also seen in some nonresponding patients. In partial responders in the 0.1-3.0 mg/kg groups, normalized peripheral clonal expansion was found to be among the lowest, especially among CD8+ T cells.

To sequence the TCRbeta CDR3 region, genomic DNA was isolated from the sorted cells. TCRbeta CDR3 regions were sequenced using the immunoSEQ Assay. TCRdb stores this immuneACCESS table with in-frame sequences only. Part of the clones is absent; in the studies checked, under half of the shortfall reflects unresolved V genes, and no reason is known for the rest. The sample table shows roughly 88,000 clones, and about 87% are seen once. Roughly 4% of the sample is taken by the ten largest. The trial excluded patients who had a history of autoimmune disease or were on systemic immunosuppression. In every dose cohort, peripheral blood was drawn for TCR sequencing at baseline, cycle 4 day 1, and cycle 7 day 1. Samples were obtained from an open-label, multicenter, first-in-human phase I dose-escalation trial of ivuxolimab. Adults with locally advanced or metastatic head and neck squamous cell, hepatocellular, melanoma or renal cell carcinoma were enrolled in the trial. Before TCR sequencing, CD4+ T cells and CD8+ T cells were sorted from peripheral blood as separate populations.

This sequence was found in an adult with an advanced solid tumor such as melanoma, head and neck, liver or kidney cancer. The chain couples TRBV20-1 to TRBJ1-1, with the D gene uncertain. The sequencing here drew on CD4+ or CD8+ T cells sorted from blood, taken in a trial of the OX40 agonist ivuxolimab. The CDR3 corresponds to CSASPETEAFF. The DNA sequence follows: TGCAGTGCTAGTCCGGAAACTGAAGCTTTCTTT.